The rows below give T cell receptor beta chains drawn from one sample of a study of cytomegalovirus exposure and HLA in healthy donors. Clones were read by immunoSEQ multiplex PCR, and TCRdb kept only the in-frame ones, dropping some. The sample consists of around 220,000 clones, approximately 83% of them appearing once. Sequencing was performed on PBMCs. The receptors come from a girl between 5 and 17 years old in good health and CMV-seronegative. Both conserved end residues are part of each CDR3. A D gene is named only where the DNA matches it firmly. Size is omitted from some rows. Given values are once, few, many or a class for expanded clones.

.	.	TRBV28	TRBJ1-2	TGTGCCAGCAGCCACAATTATGGCTACACCTTC	CASSHNYGYTF
TRBD2	.	TRBV9	TRBJ2-1	TGTGCCAGCAGCGTGGGCGGGGGCTACAATGAGCAGTTCTTC	CASSVGGGYNEQFF
.	.	TRBV15	TRBJ1-3	TGTGCCACCAGCAGAGATCGGGGGGCTGGAAACACCATATATTTT	CATSRDRGAGNTIYF
.	.	TRBV28	TRBJ1-3	TGTGCCAGCAGTTTTCTCGGTCGGACAGACTCTGGAAACACCATATATTTT	CASSFLGRTDSGNTIYF
TRBD1	.	TRBV6-1	TRBJ1-5	TGTGCCAGCATGGCTACAGGGGGCATCCAGCCCCAGCATTTT	CASMATGGIQPQHF
.	once	TRBV19	TRBJ2-4	TGTGCCAGTAGTATAGATCCGATGACCGGGAACATTCAGTACTTC	CASSIDPMTGNIQYF
TRBD1	.	TRBV25-1	TRBJ2-5	TGTGCCAGCAGTGAATTGGGCAAACAGGGGCGTGAGACCCAGTACTTC	CASSELGKQGRETQYF
TRBD1	.	TRBV27	TRBJ1-1	TGTGCCAGCAACACCCGCCGGAGGGAAAGGGGGCAGGGGACTGAAGCTTTCTTT	CASNTRRRERGQGTEAFF
.	.	TRBV7-3	TRBJ1-5	TGTGCCAGCAGCCCCGGGGGAAGTAATCAGCCCCAGCATTTT	CASSPGGSNQPQHF
.	.	TRBV4-2	TRBJ1-2	TGTGCCAGCAGCCAATCGGTTGACTATGGCTACACCTTC	CASSQSVDYGYTF
TRBD1	.	TRBV27	TRBJ2-2	TGTGCCAGCATCAAGACAGGGGTGGCCGGGGAGCTGTTTTTT	CASIKTGVAGELFF
.	.	TRBV28	TRBJ1-5	TGTGCCAGCAAAACGACGGGACTCAATCAGCCCCAGCATTTT	CASKTTGLNQPQHF
TRBD1	.	TRBV7-8	TRBJ2-1	TGTGCCAGCAGGAGGGACAGGGGGATTTCCAATGAGCAGTTCTTC	CASRRDRGISNEQFF
TRBD2	.	TRBV6-1	TRBJ2-5	TGTGCCAGCAGTGCCGTATCGACTAGCGGGAGGGCCCCTTCCAAGCAGTACTTC	CASSAVSTSGRAPSKQYF
TRBD2	once	TRBV5-6	TRBJ2-3	TGTGCCAGCAGCCATGGGACTAGCGGGAGCACAGATACGCAGTATTTT	CASSHGTSGSTDTQYF
.	once	TRBV27	TRBJ1-1	TGTGCCAGCAAGCGAGCGCGGGGCAGGGAAAACACTGAAGCTTTCTTT	CASKRARGRENTEAFF
TRBD1	.	TRBV6-5	TRBJ1-5	TGTGCCAGCAGTGACAGGGCCAATCAGCCCCAGCATTTT	CASSDRANQPQHF
.	once	TRBV2	TRBJ1-1	TGTGCCAGCAGTCGGGACACGAACACTGAAGCTTTCTTT	CASSRDTNTEAFF
TRBD1	.	TRBV7-9	TRBJ1-4	TGTGCCAGCAGCGTTCGGACAGGGCTTAATGAAAAACTGTTTTTT	CASSVRTGLNEKLFF
TRBD2	.	TRBV5-4	TRBJ2-3	TGTGCCAGCAGCCTCTTTATAGCGGGGGGGGTCACAGATACGCAGTATTTT	CASSLFIAGGVTDTQYF
.	.	TRBV7-2	TRBJ2-2	TGTGCCATCTTACTCACTCCCCTCCACGCGGAGGCGAACACCGGGGAGCTGTTTTTT	CAILLTPLHAEANTGELFF
.	.	TRBV5-1	TRBJ2-2	TGCGCCAGCAGCCTAAATAGCGGATCCGGGGAGCTGTTTTTT	CASSLNSGSGELFF
TRBD2	.	TRBV5-4	TRBJ2-2	TGTGCCAGCAGCCAAGATAGCGGGGGGGCCGGGGAGCTGTTTTTT	CASSQDSGGAGELFF
TRBD1	few	TRBV6-1	TRBJ1-4	TGTGCCAGCAGTACCGGGACAGGGGACGGAAAACTGTTTTTT	CASSTGTGDGKLFF
TRBD2	.	TRBV30	TRBJ2-5	TGTGCCTCCTCTAGCGGGAGGGCTGTTGGAGAGACCCAGTACTTC	CASSSGRAVGETQYF
.	.	TRBV28	TRBJ1-2	TGTGCCAGCAGTTTATCGGGGGGACTTGGTGGCTACACCTTC	CASSLSGGLGGYTF
.	.	TRBV6-6	TRBJ1-5	TGTGCCGGAGGCTCGGGGGGGCCCGTGACCCAGCATTTT	CAGGSGGPVTQHF
TRBD1	.	TRBV7-2	TRBJ1-1	TGTGCCAGCAGCTTGTCCGGGACAGGGTTCTCTGAAGCTTTCTTT	CASSLSGTGFSEAFF
TRBD1	.	TRBV6-1	TRBJ2-7	TGTGCCAGCAGCGGGGAGATCACAGGGGCGGTCGAGCAGTACTTC	CASSGEITGAVEQYF
.	.	TRBV18	TRBJ1-6	TGTGCCAGCTCACCTTCTGACCCGGGGGTTGATAATTCACCCCTCCACTTT	CASSPSDPGVDNSPLHF
.	.	TRBV25-1	TRBJ1-2	TGTGCCAGCAGTGACCTAGAGAGGGAGATGGAGTATGGCTACACCTTC	CASSDLEREMEYGYTF
TRBD1	few	TRBV19	TRBJ2-7	TGTGCCATTAGCCGGGACAGGGGCAGCGAGCAGTACTTC	CAISRDRGSEQYF
TRBD1	.	TRBV7-9	TRBJ1-1	TGTGCCAGCAGCGCCGGATATCACACAGGGGAGACTGAAGCTTTCTTT	CASSAGYHTGETEAFF
TRBD1	.	TRBV4-2	TRBJ2-5	TGTGCCAGCAGCCAAGATTCGGCAGGGGGTCAAGAGACCCAGTACTTC	CASSQDSAGGQETQYF
.	.	TRBV18	TRBJ1-1	TGTGCCAGCTCCCCGGGACAGAACACTGAAGCTTTCTTT	CASSPGQNTEAFF
.	few	TRBV4-1	TRBJ1-1	TGCGCCAGCAGCCAAAGTCGACTGGGAGGGAGTACTGAAGCTTTCTTT	CASSQSRLGGSTEAFF
.	.	TRBV7-2	TRBJ2-5	TGTGCCAGCAGCTCTAGCAAAGATTTTCAAGAGACCCAGTACTTC	CASSSSKDFQETQYF
.	.	TRBV5-1	TRBJ2-1	TGCGCCAGCAGCTTGGCCGTAAACAATGAGCAGTTCTTC	CASSLAVNNEQFF
TRBD1	.	TRBV7-3	TRBJ2-1	TGTGCCAGCAGCTTACCCACAGGGGGTTTGGGGTACAATGAGCAGTTCTTC	CASSLPTGGLGYNEQFF
.	.	TRBV6-5	TRBJ2-1	TGTGCCAGCAGTTATCGGGACAAAAATAATGAGCAGTTCTTC	CASSYRDKNNEQFF
.	.	TRBV19	TRBJ1-1	TGTGCCAGTAGAAATGACAGGATGAACACTGAAGCTTTCTTT	CASRNDRMNTEAFF
.	.	TRBV9	TRBJ1-1	TGTGCCAGCAGCGTGCGTCTGAACACTGAAGCTTTCTTT	CASSVRLNTEAFF
TRBD1	.	TRBV7-9	TRBJ1-2	TGTGCCAGCAGCTCCCAACAGACAGGGACCTATGGCTACACCTTC	CASSSQQTGTYGYTF
.	few	TRBV30	TRBJ1-5	TGTGCCTGGTCCCCGACAGGTCAGCCCCAGCATTTT	CAWSPTGQPQHF
TRBD2	once	TRBV9	TRBJ2-3	TGTGCCAGCAGCGTGGTTAGCGGGGGTGGTGGTACGCAGTATTTT	CASSVVSGGGGTQYF
.	once	TRBV19	TRBJ2-7	TGTGCCAGTAGTATCGGCGGGCAGGGGACCTACGAGCAGTACTTC	CASSIGGQGTYEQYF
TRBD2	.	TRBV6-4	TRBJ2-3	TGTGCCAGCCGGGACAGCGGACTAGCGGGAGGGCCAGATACGCAGTATTTT	CASRDSGLAGGPDTQYF
TRBD1	.	TRBV11-2	TRBJ2-5	TGTGCCAGCAGCTTAGGGGGGACAGTTCAAGAGACCCAGTACTTC	CASSLGGTVQETQYF
TRBD1	.	TRBV2	TRBJ1-4	TGTGCCAGCAGTGACCGGGACAGCCTTTCTGCAACTAATGAAAAACTGTTTTTT	CASSDRDSLSATNEKLFF
.	.	TRBV4-1	TRBJ1-1	TGCGCCAGCAGCCAAGGGGGGCGCCGGGGCACTGAAGCTTTCTTT	CASSQGGRRGTEAFF
.	.	TRBV9	TRBJ2-2	TGTGCCAGCAGCGCCCATACAGGGACCAACACCGGGGAGCTGTTTTTT	CASSAHTGTNTGELFF
TRBD1	.	TRBV27	TRBJ2-5	TGTGCCAGCAGTTCCCTAGGGGGCCCCCAAGAGACCCAGTACTTC	CASSSLGGPQETQYF
.	.	TRBV30	TRBJ1-2	TGTGCCTGGAGTCCTAGGGGCTATGGCTACACCTTC	CAWSPRGYGYTF
TRBD1	once	TRBV5-1	TRBJ2-3	TGCGCCAGCAGCCAGGACAGGGCCGATCGGACAGATACGCAGTATTTT	CASSQDRADRTDTQYF
TRBD1	.	TRBV2	TRBJ2-5	TGTGCCAGCAGTGAGGCAGGGGGCGAAGAGACCCAGTACTTC	CASSEAGGEETQYF